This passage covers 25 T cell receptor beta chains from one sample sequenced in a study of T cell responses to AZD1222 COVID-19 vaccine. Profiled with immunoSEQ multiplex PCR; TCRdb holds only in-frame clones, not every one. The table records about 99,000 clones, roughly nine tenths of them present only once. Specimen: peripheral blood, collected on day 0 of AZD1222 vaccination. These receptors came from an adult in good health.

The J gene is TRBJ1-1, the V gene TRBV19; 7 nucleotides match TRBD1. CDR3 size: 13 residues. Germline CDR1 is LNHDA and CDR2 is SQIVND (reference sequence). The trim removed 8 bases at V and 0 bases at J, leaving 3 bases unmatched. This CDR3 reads CASGDRLNTEAFF. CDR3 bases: TGTGCCAGTGGGGACAGACTGAACACTGAAGCTTTCTTT.

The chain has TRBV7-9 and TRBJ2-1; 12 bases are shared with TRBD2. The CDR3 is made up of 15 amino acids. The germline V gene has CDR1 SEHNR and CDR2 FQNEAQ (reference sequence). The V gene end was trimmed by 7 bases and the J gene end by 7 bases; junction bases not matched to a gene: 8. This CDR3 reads CASTLAGGPTNEQFF. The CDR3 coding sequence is TGTGCCAGCACCCTAGCGGGAGGGCCGACGAATGAGCAGTTCTTC.

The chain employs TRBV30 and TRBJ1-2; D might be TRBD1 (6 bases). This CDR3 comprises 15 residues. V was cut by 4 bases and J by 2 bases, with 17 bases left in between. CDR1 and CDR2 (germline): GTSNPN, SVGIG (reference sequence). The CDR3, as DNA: TGTGCCTGGAACCTTCGGGGAGGGGGAAACTATGGCTACACCTTC. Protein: CAWNLRGGGNYGYTF.

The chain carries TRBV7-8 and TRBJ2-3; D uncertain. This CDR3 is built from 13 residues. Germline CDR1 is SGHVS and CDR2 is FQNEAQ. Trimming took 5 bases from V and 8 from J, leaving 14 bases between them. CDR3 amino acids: CASSPITIPTQYF. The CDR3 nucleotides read TGTGCCAGCAGCCCAATCACTATACCTACGCAGTATTTT.

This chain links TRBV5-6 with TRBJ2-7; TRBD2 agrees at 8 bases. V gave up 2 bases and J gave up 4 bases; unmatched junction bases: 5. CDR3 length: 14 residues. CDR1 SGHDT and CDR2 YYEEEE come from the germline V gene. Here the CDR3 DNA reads TGTGCCAGCAGCTTCGGAGCGGGAGATTACGAGCAGTACTTC. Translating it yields CASSFGAGDYEQYF.

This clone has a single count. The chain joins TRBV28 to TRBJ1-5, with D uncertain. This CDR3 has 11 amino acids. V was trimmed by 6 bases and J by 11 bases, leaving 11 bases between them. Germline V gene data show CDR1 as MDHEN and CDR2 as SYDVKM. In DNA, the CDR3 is TGTGCCAGCAGCAGCCGAATAGCCCAGCATTTT. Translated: CASSSRIAQHF. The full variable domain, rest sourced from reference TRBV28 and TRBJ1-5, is DVKVTQSSRYLVKRTGEKVFLECVQDMDHENMFWYRQDPGLGLRLIYFSYDVKMKEKGDIPEGYSVSREKKERFSLILESASTNQTSMYLCASSSRIAQHFGDGTRLSIL.

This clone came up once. CDR3 DNA: TGTGCCAGCAGTTACCCGGGCCGCTACGAGCAGTACTTC. This translates into CASSYPGRYEQYF. The chain links TRBV6-2 or TRBV6-3 to TRBJ2-7; no clear D. The CDR3 has 13 residues. Trimming cost V 2 bases and J 3 bases, with 8 bases left between them. The V gene's germline CDR1 is MNHEY and CDR2 SVGEGT.

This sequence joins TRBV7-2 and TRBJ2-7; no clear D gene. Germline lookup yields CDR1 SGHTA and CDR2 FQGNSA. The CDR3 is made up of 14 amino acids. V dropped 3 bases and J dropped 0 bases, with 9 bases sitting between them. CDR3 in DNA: TGTGCCAGCAGCTTCTCGCGGACCTCCTACGAGCAGTACTTC. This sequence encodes CASSFSRTSYEQYF. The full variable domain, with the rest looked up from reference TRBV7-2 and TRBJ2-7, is GAGVSQSPSNKVTEKGKDVELRCDPISGHTALYWYRQSLGQGLEFLIYFQGNSAPDKSGLPSDRFSAERTGGSVSTLTIQRTQQEDSAVYLCASSFSRTSYEQYFGPGTRLTVT.

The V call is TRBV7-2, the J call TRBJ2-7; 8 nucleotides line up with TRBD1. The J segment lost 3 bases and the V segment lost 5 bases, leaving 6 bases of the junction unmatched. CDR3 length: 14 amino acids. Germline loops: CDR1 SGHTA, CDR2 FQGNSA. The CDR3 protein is CASSVQGDRYEQYF. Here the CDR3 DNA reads TGTGCCAGCAGCGTACAGGGGGACCGCTACGAGCAGTACTTC.

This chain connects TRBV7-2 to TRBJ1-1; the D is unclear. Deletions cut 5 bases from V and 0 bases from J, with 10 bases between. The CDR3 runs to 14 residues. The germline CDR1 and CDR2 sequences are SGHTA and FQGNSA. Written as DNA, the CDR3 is TGTGCCAGCAGCCTGCAAGCTCTGAACACTGAAGCTTTCTTT. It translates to CASSLQALNTEAFF.

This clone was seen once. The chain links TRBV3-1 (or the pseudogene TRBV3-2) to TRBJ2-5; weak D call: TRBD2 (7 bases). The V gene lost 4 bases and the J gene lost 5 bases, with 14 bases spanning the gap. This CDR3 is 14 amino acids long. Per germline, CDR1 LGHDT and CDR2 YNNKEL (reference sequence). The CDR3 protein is CASSLRGGVETQYF. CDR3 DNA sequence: TGTGCCAGCAGCCTGAGGGGGGGAGTGGAGACCCAGTACTTC.

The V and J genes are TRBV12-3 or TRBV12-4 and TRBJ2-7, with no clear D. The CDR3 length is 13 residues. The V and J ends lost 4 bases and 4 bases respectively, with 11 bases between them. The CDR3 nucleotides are TGTGCCAGCAGTTCCTTCACCCGTTACGAGCAGTACTTC. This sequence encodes CASSSFTRYEQYF.

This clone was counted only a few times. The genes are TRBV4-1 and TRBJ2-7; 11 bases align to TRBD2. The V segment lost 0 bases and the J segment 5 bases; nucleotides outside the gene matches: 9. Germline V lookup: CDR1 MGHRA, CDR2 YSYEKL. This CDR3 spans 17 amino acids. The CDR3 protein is CASSQDGGTSGRNEQYF. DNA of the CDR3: TGCGCCAGCAGCCAAGATGGGGGCACTAGCGGGAGAAACGAGCAGTACTTC.

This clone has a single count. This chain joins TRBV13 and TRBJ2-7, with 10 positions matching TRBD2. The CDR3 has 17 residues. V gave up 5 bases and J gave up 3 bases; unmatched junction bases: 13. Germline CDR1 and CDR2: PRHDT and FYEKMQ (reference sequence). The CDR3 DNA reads TGTGCCAGCAGCCCAACCCTCGCTAGCGGGAGTAGCTACGAGCAGTACTTC. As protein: CASSPTLASGSSYEQYF.

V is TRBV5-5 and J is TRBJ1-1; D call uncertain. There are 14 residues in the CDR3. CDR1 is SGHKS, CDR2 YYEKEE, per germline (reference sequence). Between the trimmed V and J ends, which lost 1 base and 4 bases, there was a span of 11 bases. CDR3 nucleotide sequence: TGTGCCAGCAGCTTGTCCACCGTGGGCACTGAAGCTTTCTTT. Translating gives CASSLSTVGTEAFF.

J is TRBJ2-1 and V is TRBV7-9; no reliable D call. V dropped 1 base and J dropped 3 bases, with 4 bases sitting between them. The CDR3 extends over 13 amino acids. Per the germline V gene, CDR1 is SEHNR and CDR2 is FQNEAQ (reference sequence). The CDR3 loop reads CASSLDNYNEQFF. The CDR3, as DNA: TGTGCCAGCAGCTTAGACAACTACAATGAGCAGTTCTTC.

The CDR3 region is CASSLEDRPYEQYF. Here the CDR3 DNA reads TGCGCCAGCAGCTTGGAGGACAGGCCTTACGAGCAGTACTTC. V usage is TRBV5-1 and J usage is TRBJ2-7, with 7 positions matching TRBD1. V shed 0 bases, J shed 4 bases, and the junction held 4 bases outside the gene matches. CDR3 length: 14 residues. Germline lookup yields CDR1 SGHRS and CDR2 YFSETQ.

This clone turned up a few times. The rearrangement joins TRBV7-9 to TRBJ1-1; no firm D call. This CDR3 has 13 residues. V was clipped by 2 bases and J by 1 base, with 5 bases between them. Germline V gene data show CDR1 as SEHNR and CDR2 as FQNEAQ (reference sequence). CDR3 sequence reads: CASSLYPNTEAFF. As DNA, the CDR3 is TGTGCCAGCAGCTTATATCCGAACACTGAAGCTTTCTTT.

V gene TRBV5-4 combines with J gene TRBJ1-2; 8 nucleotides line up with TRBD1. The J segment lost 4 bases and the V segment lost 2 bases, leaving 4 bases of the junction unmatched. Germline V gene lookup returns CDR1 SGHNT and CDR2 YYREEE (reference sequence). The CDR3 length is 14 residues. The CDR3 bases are TGTGCCAGCAGCTTCGACAGGGGATTCTATGGCTACACCTTC. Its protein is CASSFDRGFYGYTF.

The DNA for the CDR3 is TGTGCCAGCAGGGGCAGGGTGAACACTGAAGCTTTCTTT. Residues: CASRGRVNTEAFF. This sequence joins TRBV27 and TRBJ1-1; TRBD1 might be the D (5 bases). V lost 6 bases and J 0 bases, leaving 8 bases between the germline ends. Per the germline V gene, CDR1 is MNHEY and CDR2 is SMNVEV (reference sequence). The CDR3 runs to 13 residues.

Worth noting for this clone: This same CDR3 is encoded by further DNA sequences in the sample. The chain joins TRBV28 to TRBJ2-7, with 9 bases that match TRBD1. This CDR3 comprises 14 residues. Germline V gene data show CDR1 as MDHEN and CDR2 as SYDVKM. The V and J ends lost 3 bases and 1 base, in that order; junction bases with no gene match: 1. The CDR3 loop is CASSLTGGSYEQYF. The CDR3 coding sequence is TGTGCCAGCAGTTTGACAGGGGGTTCCTACGAGCAGTACTTC.

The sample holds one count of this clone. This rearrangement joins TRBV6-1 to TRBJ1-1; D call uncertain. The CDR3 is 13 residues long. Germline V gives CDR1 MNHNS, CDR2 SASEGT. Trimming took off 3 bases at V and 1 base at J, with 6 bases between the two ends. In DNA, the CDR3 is TGTGCCAGCAGTGACAGGCCGAACACTGAAGCTTTCTTT. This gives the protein CASSDRPNTEAFF.

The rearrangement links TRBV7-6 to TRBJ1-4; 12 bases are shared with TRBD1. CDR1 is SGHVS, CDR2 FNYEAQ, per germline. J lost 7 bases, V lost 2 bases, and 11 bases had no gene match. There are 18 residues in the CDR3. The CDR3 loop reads CASSLTGTGGWGSEKLFF. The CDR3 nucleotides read TGTGCCAGCAGCTTAACGGGGACAGGGGGCTGGGGTAGTGAAAAACTGTTTTTT.

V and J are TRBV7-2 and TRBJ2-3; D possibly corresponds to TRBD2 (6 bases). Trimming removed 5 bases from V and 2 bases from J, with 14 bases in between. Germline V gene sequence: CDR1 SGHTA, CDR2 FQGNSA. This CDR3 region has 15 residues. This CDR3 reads CASSLRSGDTDTQYF. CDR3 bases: TGTGCCAGCAGCCTCCGGTCGGGGGACACAGATACGCAGTATTTT.

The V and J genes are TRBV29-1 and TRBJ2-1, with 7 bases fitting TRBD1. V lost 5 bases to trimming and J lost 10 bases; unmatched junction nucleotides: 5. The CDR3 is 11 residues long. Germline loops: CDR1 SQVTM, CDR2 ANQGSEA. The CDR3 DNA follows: TGCAGCGTTATGACAGGGATGGAGCAGTTCTTC. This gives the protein CSVMTGMEQFF.